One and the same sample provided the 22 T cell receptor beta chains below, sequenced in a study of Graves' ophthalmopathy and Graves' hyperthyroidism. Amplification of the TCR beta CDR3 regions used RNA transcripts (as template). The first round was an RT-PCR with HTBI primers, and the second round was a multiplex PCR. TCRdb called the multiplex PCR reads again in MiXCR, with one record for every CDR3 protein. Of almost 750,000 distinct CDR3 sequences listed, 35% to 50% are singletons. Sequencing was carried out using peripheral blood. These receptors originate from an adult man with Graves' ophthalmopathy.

CDR3 sequence reads: CASSQGTWRSPLHF. CDR3 coding DNA: TGTGCCAGTAGCCAGGGGACCTGGCGATCACCCCTCCACTTT. The genes are TRBV19 and TRBJ1-6; D is possibly TRBD1 (6 bases). Trimming removed 6 bases from V and 10 bases from J, with 16 bases in between. This CDR3 is built from 14 residues. Germline V gene lookup returns CDR1 LNHDA and CDR2 SQIVND (reference sequence).

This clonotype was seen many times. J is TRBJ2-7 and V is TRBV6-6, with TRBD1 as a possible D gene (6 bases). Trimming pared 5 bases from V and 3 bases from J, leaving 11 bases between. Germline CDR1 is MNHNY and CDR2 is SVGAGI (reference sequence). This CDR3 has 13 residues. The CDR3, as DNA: TGTGCCAGCAGTCGACAGGCCCACTACGAGCAGTACTTC. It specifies CASSRQAHYEQYF.

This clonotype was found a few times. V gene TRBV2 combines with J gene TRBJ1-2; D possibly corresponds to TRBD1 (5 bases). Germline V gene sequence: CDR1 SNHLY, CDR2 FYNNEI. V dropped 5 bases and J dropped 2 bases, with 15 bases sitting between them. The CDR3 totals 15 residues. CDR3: CASSQYGTENYGYTF. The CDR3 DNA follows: TGTGCCAGCAGTCAATACGGGACCGAGAACTATGGCTACACCTTC.

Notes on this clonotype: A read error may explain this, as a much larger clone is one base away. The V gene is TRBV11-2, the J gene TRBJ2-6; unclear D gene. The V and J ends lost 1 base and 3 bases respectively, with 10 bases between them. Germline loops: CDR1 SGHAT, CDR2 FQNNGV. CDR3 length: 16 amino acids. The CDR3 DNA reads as TGTGCCAGCAGCTTAGGGCTGGTGCTTGGGGCCAACGTCCTGACTTTC. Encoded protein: CASSLGLVLGANVLTF.

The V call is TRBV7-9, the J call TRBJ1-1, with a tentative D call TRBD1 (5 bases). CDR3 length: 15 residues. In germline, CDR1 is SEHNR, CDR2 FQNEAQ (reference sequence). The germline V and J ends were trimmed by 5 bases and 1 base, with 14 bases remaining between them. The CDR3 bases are TGTGCCAGCAGCCCTTTGGGACGTCAGAACACTGAAGCTTTCTTT. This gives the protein CASSPLGRQNTEAFF.

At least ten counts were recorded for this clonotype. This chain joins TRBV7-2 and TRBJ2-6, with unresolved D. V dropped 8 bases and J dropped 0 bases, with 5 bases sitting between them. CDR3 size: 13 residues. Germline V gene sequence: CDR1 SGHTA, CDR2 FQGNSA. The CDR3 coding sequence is TGTGCCAGCCGCCCCTCTGGGGCCAACGTCCTGACTTTC. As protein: CASRPSGANVLTF.

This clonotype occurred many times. CDR3 DNA sequence: TGTGCCAGCAGCTTAGGAGTGAGGGCGTATGGCTACACCTTC. Translation: CASSLGVRAYGYTF. The rearrangement joins TRBV7-2 to TRBJ1-2, with D unresolved. The ends were cut back, 1 base at V and 5 bases at J, with 11 bases in the middle. CDR1 SGHTA and CDR2 FQGNSA come from the germline V gene. CDR3 length: 14 amino acids.

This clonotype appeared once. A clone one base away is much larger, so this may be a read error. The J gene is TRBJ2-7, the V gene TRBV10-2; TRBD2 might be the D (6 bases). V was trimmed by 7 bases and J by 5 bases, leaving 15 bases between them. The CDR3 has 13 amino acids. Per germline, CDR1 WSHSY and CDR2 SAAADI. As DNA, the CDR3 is TGCGCCAGCACCCCCGATTGGGGGGACGAGCAGTACTTC. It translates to CASTPDWGDEQYF.

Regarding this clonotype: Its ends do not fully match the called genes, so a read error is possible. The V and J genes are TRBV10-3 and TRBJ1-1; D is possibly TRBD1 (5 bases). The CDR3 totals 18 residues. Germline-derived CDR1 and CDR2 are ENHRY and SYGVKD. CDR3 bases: TGTGCCAGCAGTTTCGAGAACGGGGCGGCCACCTTAGAGGATGAAGCTTTCTTT. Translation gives CASSFENGAATLEDEAFF.

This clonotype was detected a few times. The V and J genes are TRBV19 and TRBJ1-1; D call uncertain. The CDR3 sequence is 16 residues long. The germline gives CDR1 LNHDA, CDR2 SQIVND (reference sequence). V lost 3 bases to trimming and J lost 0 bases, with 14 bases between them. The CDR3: CASSMRTGFLNTEAFF. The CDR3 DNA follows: TGTGCCAGTAGTATGAGGACCGGGTTCCTGAACACTGAAGCTTTCTTT.

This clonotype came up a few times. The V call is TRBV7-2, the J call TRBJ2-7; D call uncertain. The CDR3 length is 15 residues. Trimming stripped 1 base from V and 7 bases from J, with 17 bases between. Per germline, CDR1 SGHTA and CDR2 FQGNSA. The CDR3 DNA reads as TGTGCCAGCAGCTTAGTTGGCGCTGGGCCCCCAGAGCAGTACTTC. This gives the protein CASSLVGAGPPEQYF. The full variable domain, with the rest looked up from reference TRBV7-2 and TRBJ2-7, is GAGVSQSPSNKVTEKGKDVELRCDPISGHTALYWYRQSLGQGLEFLIYFQGNSAPDKSGLPSDRFSAERTGGSVSTLTIQRTQQEDSAVYLCASSLVGAGPPEQYFGPGTRLTVT.

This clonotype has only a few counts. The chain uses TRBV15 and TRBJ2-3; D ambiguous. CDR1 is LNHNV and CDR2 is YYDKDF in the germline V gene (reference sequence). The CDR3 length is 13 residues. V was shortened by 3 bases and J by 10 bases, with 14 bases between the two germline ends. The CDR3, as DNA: TGTGCCACCAGCAGCGGCTACCGCCTGGCGCAGTATTTT. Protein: CATSSGYRLAQYF.

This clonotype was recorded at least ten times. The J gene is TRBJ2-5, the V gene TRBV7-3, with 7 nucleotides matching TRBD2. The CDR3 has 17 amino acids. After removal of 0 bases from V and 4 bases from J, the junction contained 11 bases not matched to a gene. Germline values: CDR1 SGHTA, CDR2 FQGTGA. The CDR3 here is CASSLTGGEGRGETQYF. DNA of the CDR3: TGTGCCAGCAGCTTAACTGGAGGGGAGGGAAGGGGAGAGACCCAGTACTTC.

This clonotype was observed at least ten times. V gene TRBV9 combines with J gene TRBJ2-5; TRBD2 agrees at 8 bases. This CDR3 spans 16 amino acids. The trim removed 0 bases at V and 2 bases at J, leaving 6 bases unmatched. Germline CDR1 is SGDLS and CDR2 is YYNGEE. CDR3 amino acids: CASSVVSSGSQETQYF. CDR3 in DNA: TGTGCCAGCAGCGTAGTGTCTAGCGGGTCACAAGAGACCCAGTACTTC.

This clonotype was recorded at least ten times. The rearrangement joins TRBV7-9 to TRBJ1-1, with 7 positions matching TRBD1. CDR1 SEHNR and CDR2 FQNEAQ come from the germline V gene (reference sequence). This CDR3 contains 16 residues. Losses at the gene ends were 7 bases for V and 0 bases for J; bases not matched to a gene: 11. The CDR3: CASNEDRARMNTEAFF. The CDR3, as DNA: TGTGCCAGCAACGAAGACAGGGCGAGAATGAACACTGAAGCTTTCTTT.

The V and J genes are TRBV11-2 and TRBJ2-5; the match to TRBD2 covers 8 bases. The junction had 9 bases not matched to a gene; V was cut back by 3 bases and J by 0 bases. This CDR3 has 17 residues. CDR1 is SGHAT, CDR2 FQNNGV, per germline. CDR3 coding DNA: TGTGCCAGCAGCTTGGTTGGGGCTAGCGGGTACCAAGAGACCCAGTACTTC. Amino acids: CASSLVGASGYQETQYF. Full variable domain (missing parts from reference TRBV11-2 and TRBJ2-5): EAGVAQSPRYKIIEKRQSVAFWCNPISGHATLYWYQQILGQGPKLLIQFQNNGVVDDSQLPKDRFSAERLKGVDSTLKIQPAKLEDSAVYLCASSLVGASGYQETQYFGPGTRLLVL.

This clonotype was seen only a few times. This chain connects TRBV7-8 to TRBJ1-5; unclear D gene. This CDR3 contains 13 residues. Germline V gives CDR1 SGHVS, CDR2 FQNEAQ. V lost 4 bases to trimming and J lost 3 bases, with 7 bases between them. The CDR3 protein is CASSSFFNQPQHF. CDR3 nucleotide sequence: TGTGCCAGCAGCTCCTTCTTCAATCAGCCCCAGCATTTT.

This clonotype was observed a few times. This CDR3 reads CASSHPSGSRTGELFF. As DNA, the CDR3 is TGTGCCAGCAGCCACCCTAGCGGGAGCCGCACCGGGGAGCTGTTTTTT. The chain couples TRBV25-1 to TRBJ2-2; 10 bases are a match to TRBD2. Germline V CDR1 and CDR2: MGHDK, SYGVNS. With 6 bases clipped from V and 4 bases from J, the junction kept 8 bases outside the gene matches. The CDR3 has 16 amino acids. Complete variable domain (other parts from reference TRBV25-1 and TRBJ2-2): EADIYQTPRYLVIGTGKKITLECSQTMGHDKMYWYQQDPGMELHLIHYSYGVNSTEKGDLSSESTVSRIRTEHFPLTLESARPSHTSQYLCASSHPSGSRTGELFFGEGSRLTVL.

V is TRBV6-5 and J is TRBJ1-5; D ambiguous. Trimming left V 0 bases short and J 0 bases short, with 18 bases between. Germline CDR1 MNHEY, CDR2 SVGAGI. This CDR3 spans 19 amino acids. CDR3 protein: CASSYSTIQLGNSNQPQHF. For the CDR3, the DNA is TGTGCCAGCAGTTACTCGACCATCCAGCTTGGAAATAGCAATCAGCCCCAGCATTTT.

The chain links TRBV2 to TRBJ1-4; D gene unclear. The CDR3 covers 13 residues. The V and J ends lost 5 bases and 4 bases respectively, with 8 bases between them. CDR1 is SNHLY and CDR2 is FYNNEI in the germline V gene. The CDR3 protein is CASSFSGNEKLFF. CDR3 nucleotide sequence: TGTGCCAGCAGTTTTTCGGGTAATGAAAAACTGTTTTTT. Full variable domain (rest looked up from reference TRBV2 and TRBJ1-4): EPEVTQTPSHQVTQMGQEVILRCVPISNHLYFYWYRQILGQKVEFLVSFYNNEISEKSEIFDDQFSVERPDGSNFTLKIRSTKLEDSAMYFCASSFSGNEKLFFGSGTQLSVL.

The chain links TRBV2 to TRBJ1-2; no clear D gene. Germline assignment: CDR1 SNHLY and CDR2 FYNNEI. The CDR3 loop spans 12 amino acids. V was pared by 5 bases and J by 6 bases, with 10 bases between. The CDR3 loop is CASSLSTHGYTF. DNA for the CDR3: TGTGCCAGCAGTCTTTCAACCCATGGCTACACCTTC.

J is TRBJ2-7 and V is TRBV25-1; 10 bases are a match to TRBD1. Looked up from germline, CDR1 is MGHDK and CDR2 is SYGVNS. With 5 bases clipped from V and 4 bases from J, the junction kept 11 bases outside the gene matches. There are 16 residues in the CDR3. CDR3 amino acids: CASSLLGQGGVYEQYF. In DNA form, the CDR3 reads TGTGCCAGCAGTCTCCTTGGACAGGGGGGAGTATACGAGCAGTACTTC.